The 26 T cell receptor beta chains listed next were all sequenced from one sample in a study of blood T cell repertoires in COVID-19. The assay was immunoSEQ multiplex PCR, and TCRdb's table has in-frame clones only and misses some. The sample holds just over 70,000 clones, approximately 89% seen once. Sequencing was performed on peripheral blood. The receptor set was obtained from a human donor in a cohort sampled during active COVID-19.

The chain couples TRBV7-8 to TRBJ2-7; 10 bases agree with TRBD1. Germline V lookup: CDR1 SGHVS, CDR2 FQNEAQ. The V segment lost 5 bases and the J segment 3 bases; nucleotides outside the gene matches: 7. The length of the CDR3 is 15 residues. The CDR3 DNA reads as TGTGCCAGCAGCGTGTTCGGGACAGGGGACTACGAGCAGTACTTC. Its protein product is CASSVFGTGDYEQYF.

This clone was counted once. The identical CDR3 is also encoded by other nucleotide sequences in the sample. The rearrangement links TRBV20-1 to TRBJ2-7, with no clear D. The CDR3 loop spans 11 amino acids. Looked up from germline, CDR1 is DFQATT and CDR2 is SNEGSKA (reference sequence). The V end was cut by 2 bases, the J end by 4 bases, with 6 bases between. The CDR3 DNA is TGCAGTGCTAGACAGGCTTACGAGCAGTACTTC. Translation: CSARQAYEQYF.

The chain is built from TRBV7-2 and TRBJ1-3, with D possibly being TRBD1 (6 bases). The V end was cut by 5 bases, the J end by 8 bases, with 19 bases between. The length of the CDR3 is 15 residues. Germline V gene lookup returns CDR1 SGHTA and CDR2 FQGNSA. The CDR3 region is CASSALVGGWDTIYF. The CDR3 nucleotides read TGTGCCAGCAGCGCGTTGGTAGGGGGATGGGACACCATATATTTT.

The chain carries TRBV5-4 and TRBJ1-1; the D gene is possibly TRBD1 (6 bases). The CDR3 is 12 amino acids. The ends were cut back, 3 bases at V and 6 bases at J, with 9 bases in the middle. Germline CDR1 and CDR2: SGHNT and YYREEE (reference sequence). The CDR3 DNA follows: TGTGCCAGCAGCTGGGGACAATCTGAAGCTTTCTTT. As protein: CASSWGQSEAFF.

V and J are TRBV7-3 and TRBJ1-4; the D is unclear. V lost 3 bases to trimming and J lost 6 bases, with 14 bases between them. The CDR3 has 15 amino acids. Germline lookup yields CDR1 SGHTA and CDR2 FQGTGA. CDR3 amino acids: CASSFRIPPDEKLFF. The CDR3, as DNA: TGTGCCAGCAGCTTTCGAATACCCCCAGATGAAAAACTGTTTTTT.

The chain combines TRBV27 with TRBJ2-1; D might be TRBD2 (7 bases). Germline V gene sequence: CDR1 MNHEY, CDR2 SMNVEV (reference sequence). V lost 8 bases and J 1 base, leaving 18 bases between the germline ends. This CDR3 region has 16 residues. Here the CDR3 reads CASLGGGAISYNEQFF. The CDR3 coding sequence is TGTGCCAGCCTGGGAGGGGGGGCCATTTCCTACAATGAGCAGTTCTTC.

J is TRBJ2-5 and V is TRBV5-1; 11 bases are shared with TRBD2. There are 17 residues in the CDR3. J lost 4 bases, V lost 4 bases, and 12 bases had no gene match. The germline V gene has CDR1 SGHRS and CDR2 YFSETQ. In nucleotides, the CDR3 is TGCGCCAGCAGCGGAGGAGGACTAGCGGGCCTGGGAGAGACCCAGTACTTC. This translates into CASSGGGLAGLGETQYF.

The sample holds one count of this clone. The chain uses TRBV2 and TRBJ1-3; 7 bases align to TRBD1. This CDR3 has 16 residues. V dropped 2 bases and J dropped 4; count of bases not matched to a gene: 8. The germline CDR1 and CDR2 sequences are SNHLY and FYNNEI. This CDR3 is CASSEIQGQTGNTIYF. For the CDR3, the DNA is TGTGCCAGCAGTGAAATACAGGGGCAGACGGGAAACACCATATATTTT.

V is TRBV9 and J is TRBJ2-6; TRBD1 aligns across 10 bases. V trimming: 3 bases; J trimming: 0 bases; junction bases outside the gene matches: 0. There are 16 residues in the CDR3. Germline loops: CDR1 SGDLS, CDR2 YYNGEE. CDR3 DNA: TGTGCCAGCAGCGGACAGGGGGCCTCTGGGGCCAACGTCCTGACTTTC. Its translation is CASSGQGASGANVLTF.

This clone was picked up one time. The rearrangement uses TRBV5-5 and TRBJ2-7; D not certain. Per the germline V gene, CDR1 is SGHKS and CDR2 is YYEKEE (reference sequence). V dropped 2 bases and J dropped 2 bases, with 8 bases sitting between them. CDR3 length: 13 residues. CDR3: CASSFTDTYEQYF. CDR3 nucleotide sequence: TGTGCCAGCAGCTTTACTGATACCTACGAGCAGTACTTC.

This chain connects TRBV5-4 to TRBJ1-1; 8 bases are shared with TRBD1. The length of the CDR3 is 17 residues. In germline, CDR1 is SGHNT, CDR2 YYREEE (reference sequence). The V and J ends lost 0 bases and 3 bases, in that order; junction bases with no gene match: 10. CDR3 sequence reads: CASSLGSGGAGDTEAFF. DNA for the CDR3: TGTGCCAGCAGCTTGGGTTCAGGGGGCGCGGGGGACACTGAAGCTTTCTTT.

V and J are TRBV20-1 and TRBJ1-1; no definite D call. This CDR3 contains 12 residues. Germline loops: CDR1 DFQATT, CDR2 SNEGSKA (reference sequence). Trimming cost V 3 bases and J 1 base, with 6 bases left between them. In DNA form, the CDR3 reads TGCAGTGCTAGTAACTCGAACACTGAAGCTTTCTTT. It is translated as CSASNSNTEAFF.

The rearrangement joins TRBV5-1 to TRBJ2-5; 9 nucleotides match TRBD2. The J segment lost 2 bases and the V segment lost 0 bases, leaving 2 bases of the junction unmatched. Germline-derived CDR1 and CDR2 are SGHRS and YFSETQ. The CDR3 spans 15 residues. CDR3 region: CASSLVAGGQETQYF. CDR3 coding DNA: TGCGCCAGCAGCTTGGTGGCGGGGGGGCAAGAGACCCAGTACTTC.

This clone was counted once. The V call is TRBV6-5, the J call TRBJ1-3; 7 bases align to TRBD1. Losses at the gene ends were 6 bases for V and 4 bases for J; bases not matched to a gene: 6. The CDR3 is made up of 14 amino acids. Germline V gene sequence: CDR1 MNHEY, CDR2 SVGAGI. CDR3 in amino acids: CASRSDRVGNTIYF. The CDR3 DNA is TGTGCCAGCAGATCTGACAGGGTCGGAAACACCATATATTTT.

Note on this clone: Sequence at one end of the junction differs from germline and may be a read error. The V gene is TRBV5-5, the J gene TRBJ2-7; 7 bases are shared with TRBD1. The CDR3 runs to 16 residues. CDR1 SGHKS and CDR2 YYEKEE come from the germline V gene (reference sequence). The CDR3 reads CASSAVGTATSHEQYF. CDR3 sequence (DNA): TGTGCCAGCAGCGCGGTCGGGACAGCAACCTCCCACGAGCAGTACTTC.

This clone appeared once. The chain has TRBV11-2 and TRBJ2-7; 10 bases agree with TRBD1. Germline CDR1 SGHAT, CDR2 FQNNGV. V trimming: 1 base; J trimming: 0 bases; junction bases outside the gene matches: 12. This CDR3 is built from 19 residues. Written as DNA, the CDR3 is TGTGCCAGCAGCTTAGCCCCCAGAACGGGACAGGGGAGCTCCTACGAGCAGTACTTC. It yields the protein CASSLAPRTGQGSSYEQYF. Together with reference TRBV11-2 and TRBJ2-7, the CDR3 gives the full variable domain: EAGVAQSPRYKIIEKRQSVAFWCNPISGHATLYWYQQILGQGPKLLIQFQNNGVVDDSQLPKDRFSAERLKGVDSTLKIQPAKLEDSAVYLCASSLAPRTGQGSSYEQYFGPGTRLTVT.

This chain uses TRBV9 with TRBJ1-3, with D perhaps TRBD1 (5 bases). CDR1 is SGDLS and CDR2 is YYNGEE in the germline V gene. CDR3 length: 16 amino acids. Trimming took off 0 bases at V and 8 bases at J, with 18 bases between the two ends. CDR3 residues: CASSVGWDFIPDTIYF. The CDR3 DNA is TGTGCCAGCAGCGTAGGGTGGGACTTCATCCCGGACACCATATATTTT.

CDR3 in DNA: TGTGCCAGCAGCTTAAGGGGGGGCCGGGAGACCCAGTACTTC. This sequence encodes CASSLRGGRETQYF. The gene calls are TRBV7-6 and TRBJ2-5; a weak D match, TRBD2 (7 bases). This CDR3 is built from 14 residues. Looked up from germline, CDR1 is SGHVS and CDR2 is FNYEAQ. The V end lost 2 bases, the J end lost 5 bases, and 12 bases lay between the germline ends.

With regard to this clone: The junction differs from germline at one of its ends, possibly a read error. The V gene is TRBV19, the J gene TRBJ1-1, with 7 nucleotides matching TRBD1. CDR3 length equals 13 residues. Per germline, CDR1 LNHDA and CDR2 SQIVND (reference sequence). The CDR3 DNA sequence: TGTGCCAGTAGTCTAGACAGGGACACTGAAGCTTTCTTT. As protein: CASSLDRDTEAFF.

The CDR3 loop reads CASSLSASKNIQYF. The CDR3 DNA sequence: TGTGCCAGCAGCTTGTCAGCGTCCAAAAACATTCAGTACTTC. V gene TRBV5-4 combines with J gene TRBJ2-4; D is unresolved. Per the germline V gene, CDR1 is SGHNT and CDR2 is YYREEE (reference sequence). The V and J ends lost 1 base and 2 bases respectively, with 7 bases between them. This CDR3 comprises 14 residues.

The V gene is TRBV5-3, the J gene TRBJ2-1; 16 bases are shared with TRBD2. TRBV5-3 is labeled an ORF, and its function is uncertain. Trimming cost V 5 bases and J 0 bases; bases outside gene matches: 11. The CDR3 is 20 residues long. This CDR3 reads CARRAGTSGGAPSSYNEQFF. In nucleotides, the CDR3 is TGTGCCAGAAGGGCGGGGACTAGCGGGGGGGCCCCGAGCTCCTACAATGAGCAGTTCTTC.

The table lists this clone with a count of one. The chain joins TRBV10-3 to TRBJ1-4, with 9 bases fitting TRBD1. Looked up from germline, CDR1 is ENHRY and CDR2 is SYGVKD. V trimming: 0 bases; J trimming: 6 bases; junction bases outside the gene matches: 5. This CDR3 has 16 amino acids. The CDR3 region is CAISESRTGADEKLFF. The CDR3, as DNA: TGTGCCATCAGTGAGTCACGGACAGGGGCTGATGAAAAACTGTTTTTT.

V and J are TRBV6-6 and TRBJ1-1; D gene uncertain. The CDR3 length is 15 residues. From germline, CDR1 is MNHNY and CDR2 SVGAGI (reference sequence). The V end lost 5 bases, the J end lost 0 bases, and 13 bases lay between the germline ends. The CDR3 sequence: CASSPREAMNTEAFF. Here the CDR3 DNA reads TGTGCCAGCAGTCCCCGAGAGGCAATGAACACTGAAGCTTTCTTT.

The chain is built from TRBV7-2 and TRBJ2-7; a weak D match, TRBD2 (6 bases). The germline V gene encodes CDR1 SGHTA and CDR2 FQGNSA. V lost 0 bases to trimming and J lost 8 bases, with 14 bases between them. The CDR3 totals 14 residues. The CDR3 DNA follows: TGTGCCAGCAGCTTAGCAACGGCGGGGATACAGCAGTACTTC. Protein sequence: CASSLATAGIQQYF.

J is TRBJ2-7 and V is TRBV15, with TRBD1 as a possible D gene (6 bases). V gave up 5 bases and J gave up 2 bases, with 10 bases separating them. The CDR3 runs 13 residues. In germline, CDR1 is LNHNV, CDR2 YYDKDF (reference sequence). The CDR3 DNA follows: TGTGCCACCAGCCTAGACAGGACCTACGAGCAGTACTTC. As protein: CATSLDRTYEQYF.

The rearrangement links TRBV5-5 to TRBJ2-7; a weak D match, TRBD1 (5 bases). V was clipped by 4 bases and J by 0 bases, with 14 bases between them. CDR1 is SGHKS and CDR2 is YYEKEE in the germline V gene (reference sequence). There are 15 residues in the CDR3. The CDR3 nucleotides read TGTGCCAGCAGCGTTCTGGGCAGGGCCTCCTACGAGCAGTACTTC. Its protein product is CASSVLGRASYEQYF.